This note documents a single TCR beta chain sequence. Antigen unknown. The PCR was carried out with 60 Vbeta primers and 13 Jbeta primers. Here immunoSEQ multiplex PCR was the method, and the copy in TCRdb shows in-frame clones only, minus some. The sample records approximately 130,000 clones, over 70% being singletons. The CDR3 length is 16 residues. Germline CDR1 and CDR2: SGHRS and YFSETQ. V was shortened by 1 base and J by 0 bases, with 13 bases between the two germline ends. These data belong to a study of cytomegalovirus exposure and HLA in healthy donors. Study findings and constraints: Later analysis suggested most CMV-associated TCR beta chains were HLA-restricted. As a later analysis showed, several of the most significant clusters appeared to be linked to common viral pathogens.

The chain recombines TRBV5-1 with TRBJ1-1; D might be TRBD1 (6 bases). Sequencing was done on a sample of PBMCs. The TCR comes from a woman aged 40 to 49 in good health and CMV-seronegative. CDR3 residues: CASSLYTGPMNTEAFF. CDR3 DNA sequence: TGCGCCAGCAGCTTGTATACAGGGCCAATGAACACTGAAGCTTTCTTT.